This T cell receptor (beta chain) was retrieved from a study of blood T cell repertoires in COVID-19. Method: immunoSEQ multiplex PCR; TCRdb's copy keeps in-frame clones and lacks some. The table includes about 170,000 clones, 84% detected once. With 11 bases clipped from V and 1 base from J, the junction kept 10 bases outside the gene matches. The length of the CDR3 is 15 residues. Germline assignment: CDR1 SEHNR and CDR2 FQNEAQ (reference sequence). The material sequenced was PBMCs or T cells enriched from blood (not recorded which). The chain uses TRBV7-9 and TRBJ1-3, with 8 bases that match TRBD1. This TCR was sampled from a man in his forties or fifties who had recovered from COVID-19. Here the CDR3 reads CAVDRTGRSGNTIYF. The DNA of the CDR3 is TGTGCCGTAGATCGGACAGGGAGATCTGGAAACACCATATATTTT.